The clone carrying this TCR beta chain was seen repeatedly, ten times or more. The data stem from a study of glioma-infiltrating T cells. Amplification of TCR alpha and beta CDR3 regions from RNA used iRepertoire nested multiplex PCR. TCRdb processed the multiplex PCR reads anew with MiXCR; each CDR3 protein has one entry. This sample has over 130,000 distinct CDR3 sequences, with approximately 40% found just once. CDR1 MNHEY and CDR2 SVGEGT come from the germline V gene. The CDR3 has 12 amino acids. Between the trimmed V and J ends, which lost 8 bases and 2 bases, there was a span of 8 bases. The sample was glioma tissue, nonneoplastic brain tissue, or PBMCs (not recorded which). This clonotype was obtained from a human donor with low-grade glioma or glioblastoma, undergoing nonglioma brain surgery, or in good health (not recorded which). This chain joins TRBV6-2 or TRBV6-3 and TRBJ2-3; tentatively, D is TRBD1 (6 bases). This CDR3 reads CASAGDTDTQYF. The CDR3 region has the DNA TGTGCCAGCGCAGGGGACACAGATACGCAGTATTTT.